The 11 T cell receptor beta chains below come from one sample, sequenced in a study of blood T cell repertoires in COVID-19. Method: immunoSEQ multiplex PCR; TCRdb's copy keeps in-frame clones and lacks some. The sample includes 150,000 to 200,000 clones, roughly 88% of them seen just once. The sequenced sample consisted of PBMCs or T cells enriched from blood (not recorded which). These receptors originate from a woman aged 25 to 39 who had recovered from COVID-19.

This clone was recorded a few times. The chain is built from TRBV7-9 and TRBJ1-1; D is undetermined. V was shortened by 6 bases and J by 10 bases, with 12 bases between the two germline ends. Germline loops: CDR1 SEHNR, CDR2 FQNEAQ (reference sequence). The CDR3 loop spans 11 amino acids. As DNA, the CDR3 is TGTGCCAGCAGGATCCCCCCGGGAGCTTTCTTT. Residues: CASRIPPGAFF.

The rearrangement joins TRBV16 to TRBJ1-5, with a possible D match to TRBD1 (5 bases). Trimming removed 0 bases from V and 3 bases from J, with 12 bases in between. This CDR3 is built from 16 residues. Germline-derived CDR1 and CDR2 are KGHSY and FQNENV. The CDR3 coding sequence is TGTGCCAGCAGCCAATCGGACACTATAATCAATCAGCCCCAGCATTTT. Translating it yields CASSQSDTIINQPQHF.

The chain employs TRBV27 and TRBJ2-1; 9 nucleotides match TRBD2. The CDR3 covers 18 residues. The trim removed 6 bases at V and 5 bases at J, leaving 17 bases unmatched. The germline V gene has CDR1 MNHEY and CDR2 SMNVEV (reference sequence). The CDR3 sequence: CASRKDPGLADFHNEQFF. CDR3 DNA: TGTGCCAGCAGAAAAGACCCGGGACTAGCAGACTTTCACAATGAGCAGTTCTTC.

This clone was recorded only once. The V and J genes are TRBV2 and TRBJ2-5; tentative D call: TRBD2 (6 bases). Germline CDR1 SNHLY, CDR2 FYNNEI. This CDR3 is built from 12 residues. V was shortened by 10 bases and J by 3 bases, with 12 bases between the two germline ends. CDR3 DNA sequence: TGTGCCACCGATGGCGGGGAAGAGACCCAGTACTTC. It specifies CATDGGEETQYF.

The chain is built from TRBV5-8 and TRBJ1-2, with a possible D match to TRBD1 (6 bases). Deletions cut 2 bases from V and 3 bases from J, with 11 bases between. This CDR3 contains 14 residues. CDR1 and CDR2 from the germline V gene are SGHTS and YDEGEE. The CDR3 DNA follows: TGTGCCAGCAGCTTTAAACAGGGCGACTATGGCTACACCTTC. It codes for CASSFKQGDYGYTF.

The chain employs TRBV18 and TRBJ2-2, with D perhaps TRBD1 (6 bases). Trimming left V 2 bases short and J 5 bases short, with 15 bases between. CDR1 is KGHSH, CDR2 LQKENI, per germline. The CDR3 loop spans 16 amino acids. In nucleotides, the CDR3 is TGTGCCAGCTCACCAAGGACAGATCCTTTAACCGGGGAGCTGTTTTTT. Translation: CASSPRTDPLTGELFF.

The chain recombines TRBV10-1 with TRBJ1-5; a weak D match, TRBD1 (5 bases). The V end was cut by 2 bases, the J end by 5 bases, with 10 bases between. The CDR3 length is 14 residues. Germline assignment: CDR1 WNHNN and CDR2 SYGVQD (reference sequence). In DNA, the CDR3 is TGCGCCAGCAGTGAGGGTGGCAGGGATCAGCCCCAGCATTTT. It encodes CASSEGGRDQPQHF.

The chain has TRBV10-3 and TRBJ1-2; 7 bases map to TRBD1. CDR3 length: 15 amino acids. Per germline, CDR1 ENHRY and CDR2 SYGVKD. V gave up 2 bases and J gave up 4 bases; unmatched junction bases: 7. CDR3 residues: CAISEGTDRVYGYTF. Written as DNA, the CDR3 is TGTGCCATCAGTGAGGGAACAGACAGGGTCTATGGCTACACCTTC.

J is TRBJ2-7 and V is TRBV3-1 (or the pseudogene TRBV3-2); 16 bases line up with TRBD2. In germline, CDR1 is LGHDT, CDR2 YNNKEL (reference sequence). The CDR3 extends over 14 amino acids. Trimming removed 4 bases from V and 7 bases from J; junction bases left unmatched: 1. This chain's CDR3 is CASSLGLAGGEQYF. DNA for the CDR3: TGTGCCAGCAGCCTGGGACTAGCGGGAGGGGAGCAGTACTTC.

V gene TRBV6-5 combines with J gene TRBJ2-3; D possibly corresponds to TRBD2 (5 bases). The CDR3 sequence is 13 residues long. The germline CDR1 and CDR2 sequences are MNHEY and SVGAGI. V gave up 8 bases and J gave up 4 bases, with 13 bases separating them. The DNA of the CDR3 is TGTGCCAGCGCCCCTCTCGGGGCAGATACGCAGTATTTT. It codes for CASAPLGADTQYF.

V and J are TRBV28 and TRBJ1-4; D uncertain. Trimming stripped 3 bases from V and 0 bases from J, with 8 bases between. The CDR3 has 15 residues. Per the germline V gene, CDR1 is MDHEN and CDR2 is SYDVKM. The CDR3 region has the DNA TGTGCCAGCAGTTTGGAGGAGTCAACTAATGAAAAACTGTTTTTT. It translates to CASSLEESTNEKLFF.